These 8 T cell receptor beta chains share one sample of origin, sequenced in a study of cytomegalovirus exposure and HLA in healthy donors. With 60 Vbeta and 13 Jbeta primers, the PCR was carried out. TCRdb's copy holds only in-frame clones and misses some; the assay was immunoSEQ multiplex PCR. The sample shows 150,000 to 200,000 clones, roughly three quarters of them seen only once. The sample was PBMCs. These receptors originate from a woman aged 40 to 55 in good health and CMV-seronegative.

This chain connects TRBV21-1 to TRBJ2-2; whether TRBD1, the table's D call, matches the DNA was not checked. TRBV21-1 is annotated as a pseudogene. The CDR3 has 15 residues. In nucleotides, the CDR3 is TGTGCCAGCAAGTTACAGGGGGTTGACACCGGGGAGCTGTTTTTT. The encoded protein is CASKLQGVDTGELFF.

This chain connects TRBV19 to TRBJ1-2; 8 nucleotides align to TRBD1. Germline CDR1 LNHDA, CDR2 SQIVND (reference sequence). The CDR3 length is 15 residues. V lost 6 bases to trimming and J lost 5 bases; unmatched junction nucleotides: 11. The DNA for the CDR3 is TGTGCCAGTAGCCTGCGGACAGGGTCTGGGTATGGCTACACCTTC. As protein: CASSLRTGSGYGYTF.

The gene calls are TRBV6-1 and TRBJ1-3; 7 bases are a match to TRBD1. Germline V gives CDR1 MNHNS, CDR2 SASEGT. Trimming took 4 bases from V and 1 from J; bases not matched to a gene: 7. The CDR3 contains 16 residues. The CDR3 loop is CASSVDRVASGNTIYF. In DNA, the CDR3 is TGTGCCAGCAGTGTAGACAGGGTTGCATCTGGAAACACCATATATTTT.

The J gene is TRBJ2-5, the V gene TRBV11-2, with 9 bases matching TRBD1. The V segment lost 2 bases and the J segment 6 bases; nucleotides outside the gene matches: 10. CDR3 length equals 16 residues. Germline lookup yields CDR1 SGHAT and CDR2 FQNNGV. CDR3 protein: CASSLILGQGVKTQYF. In DNA form, the CDR3 reads TGTGCCAGCAGCTTAATCCTGGGACAGGGTGTGAAGACCCAGTACTTC.

The count of this clone is one. The chain joins TRBV28 to TRBJ2-7; 7 bases are shared with TRBD2. The germline V gene encodes CDR1 MDHEN and CDR2 SYDVKM. This CDR3 comprises 14 residues. The trim removed 6 bases at V and 0 bases at J, leaving 5 bases unmatched. This CDR3 reads CASRISGNSYEQYF. Here the CDR3 DNA reads TGTGCCAGCAGAATAAGCGGGAACTCCTACGAGCAGTACTTC. Full variable domain (remainder filled in from reference TRBV28 and TRBJ2-7): DVKVTQSSRYLVKRTGEKVFLECVQDMDHENMFWYRQDPGLGLRLIYFSYDVKMKEKGDIPEGYSVSREKKERFSLILESASTNQTSMYLCASRISGNSYEQYFGPGTRLTVT.

J is TRBJ2-7 and V is TRBV5-8, with D possibly matching TRBD1 (7 bases). The CDR3 contains 15 residues. Trimming removed 4 bases from V and 1 base from J, with 15 bases in between. Germline CDR1 reads SGHTS; CDR2 reads YDEGEE. This chain's CDR3 is CASSIAGQTSYEQYF. The CDR3 DNA is TGTGCCAGCAGCATCGCGGGACAGACATCCTACGAGCAGTACTTC. The variable domain in full, with the rest retrieved from reference TRBV5-8 and TRBJ2-7, is EAGVTQSPTHLIKTRGQQATLRCSPISGHTSVYWYQQALGLGLQFLLWYDEGEERNRGNFPPRFSGRQFPNYSSELNVNALELEDSALYLCASSIAGQTSYEQYFGPGTRLTVT.

This chain uses TRBV7-2 with TRBJ2-5; 10 bases map to TRBD2. Germline V CDR1 and CDR2: SGHTA, FQGNSA. CDR3 length equals 18 residues. After removal of 1 base from V and 4 bases from J, the junction contained 12 bases not matched to a gene. The DNA of the CDR3 is TGTGCCAGCAGCTTAGGGTTCGCTAGCGGGAGACGTGGAGAGACCCAGTACTTC. This sequence encodes CASSLGFASGRRGETQYF.

The chain is built from TRBV6-5 and TRBJ1-2; TRBD1 matches 10 bases. Losses at the gene ends were 1 base for V and 6 bases for J; bases not matched to a gene: 2. CDR3 size: 14 residues. Germline CDR1 is MNHEY and CDR2 is SVGAGI. The chain's CDR3 is CASSYYGTGDGYTF. The CDR3 coding sequence is TGTGCCAGCAGTTACTATGGGACAGGGGATGGCTACACCTTC.